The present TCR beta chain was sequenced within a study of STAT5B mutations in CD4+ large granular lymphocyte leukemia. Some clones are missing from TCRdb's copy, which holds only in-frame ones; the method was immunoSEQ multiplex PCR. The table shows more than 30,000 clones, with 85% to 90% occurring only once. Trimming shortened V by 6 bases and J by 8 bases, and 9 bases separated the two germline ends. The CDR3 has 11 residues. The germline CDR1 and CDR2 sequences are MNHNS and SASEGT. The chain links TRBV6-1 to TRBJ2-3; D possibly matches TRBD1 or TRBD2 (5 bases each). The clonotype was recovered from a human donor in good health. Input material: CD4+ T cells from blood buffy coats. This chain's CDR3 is CASRRDLTQYF. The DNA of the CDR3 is TGTGCCAGCAGACGGGACCTTACGCAGTATTTT.